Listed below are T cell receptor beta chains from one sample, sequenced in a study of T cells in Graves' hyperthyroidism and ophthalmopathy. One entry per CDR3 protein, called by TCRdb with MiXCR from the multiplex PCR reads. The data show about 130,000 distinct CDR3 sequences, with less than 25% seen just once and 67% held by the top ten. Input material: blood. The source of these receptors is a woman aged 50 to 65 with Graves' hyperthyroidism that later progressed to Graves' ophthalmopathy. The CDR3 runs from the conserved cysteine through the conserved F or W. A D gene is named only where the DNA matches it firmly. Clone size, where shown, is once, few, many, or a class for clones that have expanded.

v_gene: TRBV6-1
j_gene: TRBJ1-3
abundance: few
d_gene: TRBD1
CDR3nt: TGTGCCAGCAGTCCGTATCGGACAGGTCGCTCTGGAAACACCATATATTTT
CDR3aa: CASSPYRTGRSGNTIYF

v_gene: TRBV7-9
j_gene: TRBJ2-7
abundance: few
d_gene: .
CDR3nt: TGTGCCAGCAGCCCTCCGACAGTGAACGAGCAGTACTTC
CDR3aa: CASSPPTVNEQYF

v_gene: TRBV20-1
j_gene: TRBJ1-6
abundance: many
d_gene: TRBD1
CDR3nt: TGCAGTGCTAGTAGAGAGGGGGCCGGTTCACCCCTCCACTTT
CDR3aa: CSASREGAGSPLHF

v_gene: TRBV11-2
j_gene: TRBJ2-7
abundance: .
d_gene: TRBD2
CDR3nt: TGTGCCAGCAGCCCGGGACTAGCGGGAGTTAACGAGCAGTACTTC
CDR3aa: CASSPGLAGVNEQYF

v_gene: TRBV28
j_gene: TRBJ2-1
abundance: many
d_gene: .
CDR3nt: TGTGCCAGCAGCTTACAGGGGACTTCCTACAATGAGCAGTTCTTC
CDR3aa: CASSLQGTSYNEQFF

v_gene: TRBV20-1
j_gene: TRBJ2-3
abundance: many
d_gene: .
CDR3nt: TGCAGTGCTCCGGAGGGGCACACAGATACGCAGTATTTT
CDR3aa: CSAPEGHTDTQYF

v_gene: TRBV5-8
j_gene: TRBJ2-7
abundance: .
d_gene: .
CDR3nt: TGTGCCAGCACCCCTCCCCGCGGGTTAAGCTCCTACGAGCAGTACTTC
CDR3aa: CASTPPRGLSSYEQYF

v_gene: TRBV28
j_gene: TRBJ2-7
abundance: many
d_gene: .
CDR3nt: TGTGCCAGCGCCTTATGGGTTTACGAGCAGTACTTC
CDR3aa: CASALWVYEQYF

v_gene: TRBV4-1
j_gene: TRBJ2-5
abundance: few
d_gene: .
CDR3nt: TGCGCCAGCAGCCAAGAAGGGCTGGGGGGAAAAGAGACCCAGTACTTC
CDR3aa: CASSQEGLGGKETQYF

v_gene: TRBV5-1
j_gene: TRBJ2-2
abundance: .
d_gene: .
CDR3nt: TGCGCCAGCAGCATAAGGGCCGGGGAGCTGTTTTTT
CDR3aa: CASSIRAGELFF

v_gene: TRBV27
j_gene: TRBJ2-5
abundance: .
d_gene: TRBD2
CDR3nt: TGTGCCAGCAGTTTATTTTCTAGCGGCCAAGAGACCCAGTACTTC
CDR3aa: CASSLFSSGQETQYF

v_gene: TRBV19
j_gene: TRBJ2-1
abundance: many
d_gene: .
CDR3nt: TGTGCCAGTAGTATAGGCTCCCCATTCGAGGGAGCACCCTACAATGAGCAGTTCTTC
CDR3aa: CASSIGSPFEGAPYNEQFF

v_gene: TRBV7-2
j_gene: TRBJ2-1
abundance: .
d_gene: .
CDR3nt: TGTGCCAGCAGTAGTAGTTCGGGATACAATGAGCAGTTCTTC
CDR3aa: CASSSSSGYNEQFF

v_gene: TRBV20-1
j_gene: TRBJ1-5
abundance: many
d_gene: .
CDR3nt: TGCAGTGCTAGCCCCGGGGTTGGTCAGCCCCAGCATTTT
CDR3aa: CSASPGVGQPQHF

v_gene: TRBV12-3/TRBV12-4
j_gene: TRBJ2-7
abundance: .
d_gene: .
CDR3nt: TGTGCCAGCAGTTTTGATCAGAGCTCCTACGAGCAGTACTTC
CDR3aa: CASSFDQSSYEQYF

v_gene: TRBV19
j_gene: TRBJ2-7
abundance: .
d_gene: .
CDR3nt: TGTGCCAGTAGGAGGGGACCGGCCTACGAGCAGTACTTC
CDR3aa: CASRRGPAYEQYF

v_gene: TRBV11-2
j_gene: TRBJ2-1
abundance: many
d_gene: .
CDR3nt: TGTGCCAGCAGCTTTAAGACTGAGCAGTTCTTC
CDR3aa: CASSFKTEQFF

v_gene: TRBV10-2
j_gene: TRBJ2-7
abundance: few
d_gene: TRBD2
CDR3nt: TGCGCCAGCAGTGAGGTTGGTAGCGGGAGCTACGAGCAGTACTTC
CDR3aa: CASSEVGSGSYEQYF

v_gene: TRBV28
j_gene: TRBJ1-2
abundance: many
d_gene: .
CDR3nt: TGTGCCAGCAGGGACTCTCTACGCGGCTACACCTTC
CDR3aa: CASRDSLRGYTF

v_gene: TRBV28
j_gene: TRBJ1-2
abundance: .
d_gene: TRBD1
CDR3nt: TGTGCCAGCTATAAACTTAGGACAGGGAACTATGGCTACACCTTC
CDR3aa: CASYKLRTGNYGYTF

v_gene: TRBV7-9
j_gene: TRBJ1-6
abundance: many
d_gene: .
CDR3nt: TGTGCCAGCAGCTTGGCAGGGGATAATTCACCCCTCCACTTT
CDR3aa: CASSLAGDNSPLHF

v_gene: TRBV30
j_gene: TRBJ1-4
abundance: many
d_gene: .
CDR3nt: TGTGCCTGGAGTGTACTCCCCAGCGGAAAACTGTTTTTT
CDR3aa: CAWSVLPSGKLFF

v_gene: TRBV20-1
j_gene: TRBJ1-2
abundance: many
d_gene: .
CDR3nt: TGCAGTGGAAGGGATTACAACGATGGCTACACCTTC
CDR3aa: CSGRDYNDGYTF

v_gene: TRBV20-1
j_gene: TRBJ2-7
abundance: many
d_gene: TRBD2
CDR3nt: TGCAGTGTTGCCCAGACTAGCAACTACGAGCAGTACTTC
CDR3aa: CSVAQTSNYEQYF

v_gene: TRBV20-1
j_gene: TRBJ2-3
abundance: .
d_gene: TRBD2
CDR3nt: TGCAGTGCTAGTGTCGGGGGGAGCACAGATACGCAGTATTTT
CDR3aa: CSASVGGSTDTQYF

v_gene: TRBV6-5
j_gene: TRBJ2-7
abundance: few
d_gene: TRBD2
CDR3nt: TGTGCCAGCAGTTTCTCTGGACTAGCCACCTACGAGCAGTACTTC
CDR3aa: CASSFSGLATYEQYF

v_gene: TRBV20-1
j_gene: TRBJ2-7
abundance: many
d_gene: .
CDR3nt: TGCAGTGCTAGACAGGGTGGGGTAGAGCAGTACTTC
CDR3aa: CSARQGGVEQYF

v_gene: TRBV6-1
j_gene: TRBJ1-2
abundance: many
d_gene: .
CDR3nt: TGTGCCAGCCGCTGGCGGGACTATGGCTACACCTTC
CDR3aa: CASRWRDYGYTF

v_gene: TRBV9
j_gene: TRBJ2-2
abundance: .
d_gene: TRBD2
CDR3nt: TGTGCCAGCAGACCGCCTAGCGGGAGGGACACCGGGGAGCTGTTTTTT
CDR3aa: CASRPPSGRDTGELFF

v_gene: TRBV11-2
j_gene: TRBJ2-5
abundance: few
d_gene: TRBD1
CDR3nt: TGTGCCAGCTACTCGCCCGGGACAGGAGAGACCCAGTACTTC
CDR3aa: CASYSPGTGETQYF

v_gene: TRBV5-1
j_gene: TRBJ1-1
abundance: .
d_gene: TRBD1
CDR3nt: TGCGCCAGCAGCTGGGGGACAGGGGCCAACACTGAAGCTTTCTTT
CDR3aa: CASSWGTGANTEAFF

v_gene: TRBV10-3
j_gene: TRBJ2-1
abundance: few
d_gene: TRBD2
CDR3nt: TGTGCCATCAGGGGGACTAGCGGGGGCCCGGAGCAGTTCTTC
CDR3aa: CAIRGTSGGPEQFF

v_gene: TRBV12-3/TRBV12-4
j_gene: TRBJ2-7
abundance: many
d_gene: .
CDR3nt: TGTGCCAGCAGGCGTAGCTCCTACGAGCAGTACTTC
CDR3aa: CASRRSSYEQYF

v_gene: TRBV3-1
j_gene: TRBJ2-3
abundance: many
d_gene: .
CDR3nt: TGTGCCAGCAGCCCTCCAGCGCGAACTAGCACAGATACGCAGTATTTT
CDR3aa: CASSPPARTSTDTQYF

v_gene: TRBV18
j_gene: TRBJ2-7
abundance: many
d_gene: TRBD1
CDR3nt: TGTGCCAGCTCACCGCCCGGGACAGTTCAAGGCGCGAGAGAGCAGTACTTC
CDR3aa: CASSPPGTVQGAREQYF

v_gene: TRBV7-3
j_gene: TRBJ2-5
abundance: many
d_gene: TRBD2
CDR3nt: TGTGCCAGCAGCTTAGGCGGGACTAGCTTGGAGACCCAGTACTTC
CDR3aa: CASSLGGTSLETQYF

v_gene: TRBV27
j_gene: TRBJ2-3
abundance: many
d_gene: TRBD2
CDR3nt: TGTGCCAGCAGTTTGACTAGCGGGAGTTCAGATACGCAGTATTTT
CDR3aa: CASSLTSGSSDTQYF

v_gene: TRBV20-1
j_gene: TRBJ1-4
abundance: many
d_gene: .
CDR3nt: TGCAGTGCTCTCAGTGGGGGGGGCAATGAAAAACTGTTTTTT
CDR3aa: CSALSGGGNEKLFF

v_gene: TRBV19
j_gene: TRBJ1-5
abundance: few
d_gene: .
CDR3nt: TGTGCCAGTTTCGACGGGGGGGTTAGCAATCAGCCCCAGCATTTT
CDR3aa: CASFDGGVSNQPQHF

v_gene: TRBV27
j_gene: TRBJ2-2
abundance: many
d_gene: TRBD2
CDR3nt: TGTGCCAGCAGTTTACGGGCTAGCGGGAGGGCCCGCGGCGGGGAGCTGTTTTTT
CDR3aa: CASSLRASGRARGGELFF

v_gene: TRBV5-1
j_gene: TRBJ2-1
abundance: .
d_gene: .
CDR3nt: TGCGCCAGCAGCTTGGCCCCGGGAACTATGCGGAGTCACTCCTACAATGAGCAGTTCTTC
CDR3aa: CASSLAPGTMRSHSYNEQFF

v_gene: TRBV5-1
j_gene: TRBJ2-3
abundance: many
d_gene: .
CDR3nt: TGCGCCAGCAGCCTCCAGGGGGAGGACACAGATACGCAGTATTTT
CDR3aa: CASSLQGEDTDTQYF

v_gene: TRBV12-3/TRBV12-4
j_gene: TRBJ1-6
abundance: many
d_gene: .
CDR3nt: TGTGCCAGCAGCCTAGTAGCTAATTCACCCCTCCACTTT
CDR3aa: CASSLVANSPLHF

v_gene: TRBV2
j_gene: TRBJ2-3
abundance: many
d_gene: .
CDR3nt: TGTGCCAGCAGTGCGAATAGCGGCGTCGGAGATACGCAGTATTTT
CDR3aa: CASSANSGVGDTQYF

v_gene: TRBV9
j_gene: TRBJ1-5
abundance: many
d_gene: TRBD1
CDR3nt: TGTGCCAGCAGCAAGACAGGGGACTCCAGCAATCAGCCCCAGCATTTT
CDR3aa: CASSKTGDSSNQPQHF

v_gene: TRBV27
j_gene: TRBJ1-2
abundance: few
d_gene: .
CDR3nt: TGTGCCACCCGACGTCACTATCTTGAAACGGTCTATGGCTACACCTTC
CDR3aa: CATRRHYLETVYGYTF

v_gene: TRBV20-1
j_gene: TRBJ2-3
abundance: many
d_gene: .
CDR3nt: TGCAGTGTCACGGGGAGGGGGCAAGCAGATACGCAGTATTTT
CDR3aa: CSVTGRGQADTQYF

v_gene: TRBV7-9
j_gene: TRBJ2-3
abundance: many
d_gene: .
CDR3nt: TGTGCCAGCAGGAGGCCTGCTACTTCAGATACGCAGTATTTT
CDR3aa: CASRRPATSDTQYF

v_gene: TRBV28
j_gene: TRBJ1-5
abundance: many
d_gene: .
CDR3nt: TGTGCCAGCAGTCCTGAGAATCAGCCCCAGCATTTT
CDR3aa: CASSPENQPQHF

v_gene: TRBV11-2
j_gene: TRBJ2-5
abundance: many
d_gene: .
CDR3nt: TGTGCCAGCAGCTTAGATAGCGGAGGGGGGGAGACCCAGTACTTC
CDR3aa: CASSLDSGGGETQYF

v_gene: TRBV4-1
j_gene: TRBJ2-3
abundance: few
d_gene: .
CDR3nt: TGCGCCAGCAGCCAGGTTAGCAGCACTAGCACAGATACGCAGTATTTT
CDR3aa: CASSQVSSTSTDTQYF

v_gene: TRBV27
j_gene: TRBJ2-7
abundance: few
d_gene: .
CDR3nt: TGTGCCAGCAGTTTAGGCACGCGGGCAGTGCGGTACTTC
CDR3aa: CASSLGTRAVRYF

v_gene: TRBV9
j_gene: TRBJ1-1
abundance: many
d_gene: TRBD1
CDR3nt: TGTGCCAGCAGCGGGGGGGACAGTGAAGCTTTCTTT
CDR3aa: CASSGGDSEAFF

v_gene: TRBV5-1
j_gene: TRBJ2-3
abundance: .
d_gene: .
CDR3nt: TGCGCCAGCAGCGCTACCCCGGGCGGGATCGGCGCAGATACGCAGTATTTT
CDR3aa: CASSATPGGIGADTQYF

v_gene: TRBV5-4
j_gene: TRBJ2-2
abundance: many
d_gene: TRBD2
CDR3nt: TGTGCCAGCTCGGGACTAGGGGACACCGGGGAGCTGTTTTTT
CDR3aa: CASSGLGDTGELFF